The 27 T cell receptor beta chains given below trace back to one sample, sequenced in a study of blood T cell repertoires in COVID-19. Repertoires were generated with immunoSEQ multiplex PCR, while TCRdb's copy carries only in-frame clones and drops some. The sample lists about 140,000 clones; about four fifths were seen once. The sequencing input was PBMCs or T cells enriched from blood (not recorded which). The source is a young woman who had been exposed to COVID-19.

This CDR3 is CASKEDSGANVLTF. The CDR3 DNA follows: TGTGCCAGCAAGGAGGATTCTGGGGCCAACGTCCTGACTTTC. V and J are TRBV25-1 and TRBJ2-6, with D perhaps matching TRBD2 (5 bases). This CDR3 comprises 14 residues. Germline V gives CDR1 MGHDK, CDR2 SYGVNS. The ends were cut back, 7 bases at V and 1 base at J, with 8 bases in the middle.

The rearrangement uses TRBV7-9 and TRBJ1-3, with unresolved D. CDR1 is SEHNR, CDR2 FQNEAQ, per germline (reference sequence). The CDR3 covers 15 residues. The V and J ends lost 5 bases and 0 bases respectively, with 11 bases between them. CDR3 loop: CASSLDTSSGNTIYF. The CDR3 DNA sequence: TGTGCCAGCAGCCTCGACACCAGCTCTGGAAACACCATATATTTT.

This chain links TRBV4-1 with TRBJ2-7; tentatively, D is TRBD2 (5 bases). CDR3 length: 15 amino acids. Per the germline V gene, CDR1 is MGHRA and CDR2 is YSYEKL. The V and J ends lost 1 base and 2 bases respectively, with 12 bases between them. The CDR3 DNA reads TGCGCCAGCAGCCAAGGGGAGACTGGTCCCTACGAGCAGTACTTC. It codes for CASSQGETGPYEQYF.

The chain joins TRBV29-1 to TRBJ2-3; D might be TRBD2 (6 bases). The CDR3 is made up of 14 amino acids. Germline V gene lookup returns CDR1 SQVTM and CDR2 ANQGSEA. V lost 6 bases and J lost 2, with 15 bases in between. Here the CDR3 DNA reads TGCAGCGTGGCTGGGGGGACGACCACAGATACGCAGTATTTT. Amino acids: CSVAGGTTTDTQYF.

The chain links TRBV29-1 to TRBJ1-5; TRBD1 matches at 10 bases. Germline values: CDR1 SQVTM, CDR2 ANQGSEA. The J segment lost 7 bases and the V segment lost 6 bases, leaving 6 bases of the junction unmatched. This CDR3 spans 13 amino acids. The CDR3 coding sequence is TGCAGCGTCCAGACAGGGGGCGGGCAGCCCCAGCATTTT. Protein sequence: CSVQTGGGQPQHF.

This clone was counted only a few times. V gene TRBV19 combines with J gene TRBJ2-1; 8 bases agree with TRBD2. CDR3 length: 15 residues. J lost 7 bases, V lost 5 bases, and 10 bases had no gene match. The germline V gene encodes CDR1 LNHDA and CDR2 SQIVND (reference sequence). The CDR3: CASSSPGGPVNEQFF. The DNA of the CDR3 is TGTGCCAGTAGTTCTCCGGGAGGGCCGGTAAATGAGCAGTTCTTC.

The rearrangement uses TRBV25-1 and TRBJ1-2; the match to TRBD1 covers 8 bases. The CDR3 is made up of 12 amino acids. The germline V gene encodes CDR1 MGHDK and CDR2 SYGVNS. The J segment lost 4 bases and the V segment lost 7 bases, leaving 2 bases of the junction unmatched. The CDR3 loop reads CASTGGPYGYTF. The CDR3, as DNA: TGTGCCAGCACAGGGGGCCCCTATGGCTACACCTTC.

The chain links TRBV5-6 to TRBJ2-7; D perhaps matches TRBD1 (5 bases). This CDR3 comprises 15 residues. Germline CDR1 and CDR2: SGHDT and YYEEEE. With 0 bases removed from V and 4 bases from J, the gap between germline ends came to 14 bases. CDR3 DNA sequence: TGTGCCAGCAGCTTGGGAAGGGGTTTTTTTTACGAGCAGTACTTC. This codes for CASSLGRGFFYEQYF.

The V call is TRBV3-1 (or the pseudogene TRBV3-2), the J call TRBJ2-6; TRBD1 matches at 8 bases. There are 16 residues in the CDR3. V trimming: 2 bases; J trimming: 4 bases; junction bases outside the gene matches: 4. CDR1 and CDR2 (germline): LGHDT, YNNKEL (reference sequence). This CDR3 reads CASSQIRGPGANVLTF. The CDR3 nucleotides read TGTGCCAGCAGCCAAATCAGGGGGCCAGGGGCCAACGTCCTGACTTTC.

This chain joins TRBV6-5 and TRBJ2-2; tentative D call: TRBD2 (6 bases). The CDR3 length is 14 residues. Trimming shortened V by 2 bases and J by 7 bases, and 11 bases separated the two germline ends. Germline loops: CDR1 MNHEY, CDR2 SVGAGI. Here the CDR3 reads CASSYGRRGGELFF. The CDR3 nucleotides read TGTGCCAGCAGTTACGGGCGGAGGGGCGGGGAGCTGTTTTTT.

The J gene is TRBJ2-1, the V gene TRBV19; D possibly corresponds to TRBD1 (7 bases). Per germline, CDR1 LNHDA and CDR2 SQIVND (reference sequence). Trimming took 3 bases from V and 6 from J, leaving 18 bases between them. The CDR3 is 16 residues long. The CDR3 DNA is TGTGCCAGTAGTATCCCAGGGGGGCTAGCCGCCAATGAGCAGTTCTTC. It codes for CASSIPGGLAANEQFF.

The J gene is TRBJ1-1, the V gene TRBV11-2; 11 positions match TRBD1. The junction had 9 bases not matched to a gene; V was cut back by 5 bases and J by 10 bases. The CDR3 length is 14 residues. CDR1 and CDR2 (germline): SGHAT, FQNNGV. The CDR3 nucleotides read TGTGCCAGCAGCCCCCGGACAGGGGGCGCGGGAGCTTTCTTT. Its protein product is CASSPRTGGAGAFF.

The V and J genes are TRBV28 and TRBJ2-1; D not resolved. Trimming shortened V by 3 bases and J by 9 bases, and 12 bases separated the two germline ends. The germline gives CDR1 MDHEN, CDR2 SYDVKM. The length of the CDR3 is 13 residues. CDR3 sequence reads: CASSFPPPLEQFF. The CDR3 DNA reads as TGTGCCAGCAGTTTCCCCCCCCCACTTGAGCAGTTCTTC.

J is TRBJ2-1 and V is TRBV10-3; D is perhaps TRBD2 (5 bases). Germline values: CDR1 ENHRY, CDR2 SYGVKD. Trimming removed 2 bases from V and 4 bases from J, with 9 bases in between. The CDR3 totals 14 residues. In DNA form, the CDR3 reads TGTGCCATCAGTGAGGGACTGGGTTACAATGAGCAGTTCTTC. Its protein is CAISEGLGYNEQFF.

V is TRBV18 and J is TRBJ2-3; a possible D gene is TRBD2 (5 bases). Trimming removed 3 bases at V and 2 bases at J, with 15 bases between. Germline values: CDR1 KGHSH, CDR2 LQKENI. CDR3 length: 16 amino acids. CDR3 residues: CASSPLGSAFTDTQYF. DNA for the CDR3: TGTGCCAGCTCACCTCTGGGGAGCGCTTTCACAGATACGCAGTATTTT.

The gene calls are TRBV10-1 and TRBJ2-1, with 9 nucleotides matching TRBD1. The CDR3 runs 15 residues. V was pared by 5 bases and J by 9 bases, with 11 bases of the junction left unmatched. Looked up from germline, CDR1 is WNHNN and CDR2 is SYGVQD (reference sequence). The CDR3 nucleotides read TGCGCCAGCAGTTCCGGGACAGGGCCCGCTTGTGAGCAGTTCTTC. Residues: CASSSGTGPACEQFF.

CDR3 nucleotides: TGCGCCAGCAGCTTCATAGCGGGAGGGGGCCATGAGCAGTTCTTC. Translation gives CASSFIAGGGHEQFF. V and J are TRBV5-1 and TRBJ2-1, with TRBD2 matching over 11 bases. CDR1 is SGHRS, CDR2 YFSETQ, per germline. V gave up 2 bases and J gave up 8 bases; unmatched junction bases: 6. The CDR3 has 15 residues.

J is TRBJ2-6 and V is TRBV6-5; D is unresolved. V lost 3 bases to trimming and J lost 2 bases, with 8 bases between them. CDR1 MNHEY and CDR2 SVGAGI come from the germline V gene. This CDR3 is 15 amino acids long. The CDR3 region is CASSYSVAGANVLTF. The CDR3 DNA sequence: TGTGCCAGCAGTTATAGTGTGGCTGGGGCCAACGTCCTGACTTTC.

V gene TRBV7-2 combines with J gene TRBJ1-2; possibly TRBD1 for D (6 bases). V was pared by 5 bases and J by 8 bases, with 18 bases between. Germline V gene sequence: CDR1 SGHTA, CDR2 FQGNSA. This CDR3 spans 14 amino acids. The CDR3 sequence is CASSENRGAWGYTF. CDR3 coding DNA: TGTGCCAGCAGCGAGAATCGGGGGGCGTGGGGCTACACCTTC.

J is TRBJ2-6 and V is TRBV28; D unclear. Trimming cost V 5 bases and J 1 base, with 15 bases left between them. The germline CDR1 and CDR2 sequences are MDHEN and SYDVKM. The CDR3 has 17 residues. This CDR3 is CASSPGRYSSGANVLTF. CDR3 DNA sequence: TGTGCCAGCAGTCCAGGTCGGTATTCGTCTGGGGCCAACGTCCTGACTTTC.

J is TRBJ1-2 and V is TRBV12-3 or TRBV12-4; no definite D call. This CDR3 comprises 13 residues. V lost 7 bases and J 2 bases, leaving 11 bases between the germline ends. CDR3 nucleotide sequence: TGTGCCAGCAATCTCGGGGTGAACTATGGCTACACCTTC. It encodes CASNLGVNYGYTF.

The chain links TRBV12-3 or TRBV12-4 to TRBJ2-5, with 14 positions matching TRBD2. Trimming took 9 bases from V and 11 from J; bases not matched to a gene: 8. The CDR3 has 13 amino acids. The CDR3 DNA is TGTGCCAGTGGGACTAGCGGGAGCATGGATCAGTACTTC. This sequence encodes CASGTSGSMDQYF.

The chain links TRBV16 to TRBJ2-4; 10 nucleotides agree with TRBD2. The CDR3 contains 17 residues. After removal of 4 bases from V and 3 bases from J, the junction contained 9 bases not matched to a gene. Germline lookup yields CDR1 KGHSY and CDR2 FQNENV. The CDR3 region has the DNA TGTGCCAGCAGCCCCTCTAGCGGGAGTAGCGGCAAAAACATTCAGTACTTC. As protein: CASSPSSGSSGKNIQYF.

The chain links TRBV3-1 (or the pseudogene TRBV3-2) to TRBJ2-7; TRBD2 agrees at 10 bases. The germline V gene has CDR1 LGHDT and CDR2 YNNKEL (reference sequence). With V trimmed by 1 base and J by 1 base, 4 bases remained unmatched. This CDR3 has 16 amino acids. CDR3 sequence reads: CASSQASGGGSYEQYF. The CDR3 DNA reads TGTGCCAGCAGCCAAGCTAGCGGGGGAGGTTCCTACGAGCAGTACTTC.

The genes are TRBV28 and TRBJ1-5, with 9 positions matching TRBD1. Germline-derived CDR1 and CDR2 are MDHEN and SYDVKM. The ends lost 4 bases at V and 4 bases at J; junction bases unmatched: 5. The CDR3 runs to 15 residues. CDR3 amino acids: CASSSGQGNNQPQHF. The CDR3 DNA reads TGTGCCAGCAGTTCGGGACAGGGTAATAATCAGCCCCAGCATTTT.

The sample holds a few counts of this clone. This chain uses TRBV12-3 or TRBV12-4 with TRBJ2-7, with D possibly being TRBD1 (5 bases). This CDR3 has 13 residues. V gave up 6 bases and J gave up 2 bases, with 11 bases separating them. CDR3 coding DNA: TGTGCCAGCAGCAGGGTTCCCCCCTACGAGCAGTACTTC. It is translated as CASSRVPPYEQYF.

The chain uses TRBV19 and TRBJ2-7, with D unclear. V lost 3 bases and J 4 bases, leaving 10 bases between the germline ends. CDR1 is LNHDA and CDR2 is SQIVND in the germline V gene (reference sequence). The CDR3 consists of 13 residues. CDR3 DNA sequence: TGTGCCAGTAGTATTTCGAGGTCGTACGAGCAGTACTTC. It translates to CASSISRSYEQYF.